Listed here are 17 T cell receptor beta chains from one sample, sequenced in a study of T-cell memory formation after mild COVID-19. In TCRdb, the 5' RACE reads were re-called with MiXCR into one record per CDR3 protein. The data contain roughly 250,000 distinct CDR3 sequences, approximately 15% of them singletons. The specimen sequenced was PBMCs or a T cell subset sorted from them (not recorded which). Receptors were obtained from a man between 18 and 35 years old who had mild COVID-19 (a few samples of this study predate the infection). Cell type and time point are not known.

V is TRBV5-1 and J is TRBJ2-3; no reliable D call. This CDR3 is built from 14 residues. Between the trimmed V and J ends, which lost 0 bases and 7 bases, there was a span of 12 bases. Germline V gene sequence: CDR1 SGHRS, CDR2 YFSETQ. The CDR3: CASSLGVPTNTQYF. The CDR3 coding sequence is TGCGCCAGCAGCTTGGGGGTCCCCACGAATACGCAGTATTTT.

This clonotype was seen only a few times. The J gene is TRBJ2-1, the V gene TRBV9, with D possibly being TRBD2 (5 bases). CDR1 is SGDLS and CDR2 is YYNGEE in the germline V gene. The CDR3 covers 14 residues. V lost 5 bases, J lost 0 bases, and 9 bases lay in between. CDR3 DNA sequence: TGTGCCAGCAGTCGGGATGGCTCCTACAATGAGCAGTTCTTC. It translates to CASSRDGSYNEQFF.

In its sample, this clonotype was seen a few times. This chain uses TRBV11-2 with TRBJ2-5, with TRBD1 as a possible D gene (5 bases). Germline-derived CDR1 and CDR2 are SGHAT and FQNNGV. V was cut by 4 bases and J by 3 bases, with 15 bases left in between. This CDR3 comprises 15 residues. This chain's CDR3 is CASSSPGGAEETQYF. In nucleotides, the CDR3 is TGTGCCAGCAGCTCGCCCGGTGGGGCGGAAGAGACCCAGTACTTC.

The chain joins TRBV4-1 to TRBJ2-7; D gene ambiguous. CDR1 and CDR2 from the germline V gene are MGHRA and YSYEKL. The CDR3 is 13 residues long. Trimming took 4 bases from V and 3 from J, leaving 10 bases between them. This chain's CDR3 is CASSLARSYEQYF. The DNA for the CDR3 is TGCGCCAGCAGCCTCGCTAGGAGCTACGAGCAGTACTTC.

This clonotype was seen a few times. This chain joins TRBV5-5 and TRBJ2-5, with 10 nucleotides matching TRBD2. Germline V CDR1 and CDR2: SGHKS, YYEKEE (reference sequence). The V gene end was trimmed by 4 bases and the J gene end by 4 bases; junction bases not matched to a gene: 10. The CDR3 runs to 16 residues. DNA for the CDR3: TGTGCCAGCAGCCCTAGGGCTAGCGGGGGTGTAGAGACCCAGTACTTC. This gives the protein CASSPRASGGVETQYF.

The CDR3 DNA reads as TGTGCCAGCAGCTTAGGCCGAGGGGAACGGGGGTTCTTC. It yields the protein CASSLGRGERGFF. The chain employs TRBV7-8 and TRBJ2-1, with D tentatively TRBD1 or TRBD2 (5 bases each). Trimming left V 1 base short and J 15 bases short, with 16 bases between. There are 13 residues in the CDR3. CDR1 and CDR2 from the germline V gene are SGHVS and FQNEAQ.

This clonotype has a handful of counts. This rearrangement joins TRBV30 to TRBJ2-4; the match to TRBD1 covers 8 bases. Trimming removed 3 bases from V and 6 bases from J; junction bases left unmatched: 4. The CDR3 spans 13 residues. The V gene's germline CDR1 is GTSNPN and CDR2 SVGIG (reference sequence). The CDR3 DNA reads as TGTGCCTGGAGCACAGGGGGGCGAAACATTCAGTACTTC. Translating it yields CAWSTGGRNIQYF.

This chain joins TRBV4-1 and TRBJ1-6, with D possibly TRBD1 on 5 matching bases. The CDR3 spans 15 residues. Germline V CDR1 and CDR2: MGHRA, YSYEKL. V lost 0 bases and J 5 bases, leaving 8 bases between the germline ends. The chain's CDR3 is CASSQDGGDNSPLHF. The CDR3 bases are TGCGCCAGCAGCCAAGATGGAGGGGATAATTCACCCCTCCACTTT.

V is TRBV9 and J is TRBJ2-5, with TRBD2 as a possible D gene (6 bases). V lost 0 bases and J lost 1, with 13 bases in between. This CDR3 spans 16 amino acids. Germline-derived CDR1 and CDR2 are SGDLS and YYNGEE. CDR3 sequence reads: CASSVELRGTQETQYF. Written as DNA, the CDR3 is TGTGCCAGCAGCGTAGAGTTGCGGGGCACCCAAGAGACCCAGTACTTC. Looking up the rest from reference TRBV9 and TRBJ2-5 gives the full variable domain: DSGVTQTPKHLITATGQRVTLRCSPRSGDLSVYWYQQSLDQGLQFLIQYYNGEERAKGNILERFSAQQFPDLHSELNLSSLELGDSALYFCASSVELRGTQETQYFGPGTRLLVL.

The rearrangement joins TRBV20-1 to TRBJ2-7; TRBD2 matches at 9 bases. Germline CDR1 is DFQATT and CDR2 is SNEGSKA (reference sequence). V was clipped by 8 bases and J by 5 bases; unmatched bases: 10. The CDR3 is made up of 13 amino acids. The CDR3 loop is CSTIPGTSNEQYV. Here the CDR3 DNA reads TGCAGTACCATTCCCGGGACTAGCAACGAGCAGTACGTC.

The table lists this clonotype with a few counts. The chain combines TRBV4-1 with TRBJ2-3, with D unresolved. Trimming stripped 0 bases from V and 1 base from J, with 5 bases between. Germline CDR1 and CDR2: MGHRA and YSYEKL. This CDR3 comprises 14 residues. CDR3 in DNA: TGCGCCAGCAGCCAAGAGAAGCGCACAGATACGCAGTATTTT. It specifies CASSQEKRTDTQYF.

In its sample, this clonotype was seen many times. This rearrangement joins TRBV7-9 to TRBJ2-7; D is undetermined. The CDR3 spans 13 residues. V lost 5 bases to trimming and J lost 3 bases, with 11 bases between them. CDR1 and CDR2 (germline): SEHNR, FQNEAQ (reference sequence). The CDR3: CASSLGQNYEQYF. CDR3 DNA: TGTGCCAGCAGCCTAGGGCAGAACTACGAGCAGTACTTC.

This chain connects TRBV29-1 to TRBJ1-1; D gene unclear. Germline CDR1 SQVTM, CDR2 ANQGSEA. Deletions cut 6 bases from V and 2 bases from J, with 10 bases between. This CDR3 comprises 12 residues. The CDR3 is CSVYRTNTEAFF. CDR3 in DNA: TGCAGCGTATACAGAACCAACACTGAAGCTTTCTTT.

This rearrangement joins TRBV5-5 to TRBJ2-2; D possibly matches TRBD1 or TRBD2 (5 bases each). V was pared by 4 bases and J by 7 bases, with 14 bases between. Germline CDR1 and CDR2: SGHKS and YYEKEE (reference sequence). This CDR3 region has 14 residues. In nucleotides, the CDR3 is TGTGCCAGCAGCAGGGACCTCCGGATCGGGGAGCTGTTTTTT. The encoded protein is CASSRDLRIGELFF.

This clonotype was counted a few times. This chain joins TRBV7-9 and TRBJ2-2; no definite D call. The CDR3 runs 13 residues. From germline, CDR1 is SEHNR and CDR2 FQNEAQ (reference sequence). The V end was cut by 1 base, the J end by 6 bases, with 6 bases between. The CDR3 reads CASSLEGSGELFF. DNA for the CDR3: TGTGCCAGCAGCTTAGAGGGCTCCGGGGAGCTGTTTTTT.

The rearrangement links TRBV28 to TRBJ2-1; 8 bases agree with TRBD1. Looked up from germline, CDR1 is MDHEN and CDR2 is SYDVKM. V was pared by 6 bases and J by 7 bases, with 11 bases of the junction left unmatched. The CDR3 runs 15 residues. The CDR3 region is CASSPKTGARNEQFF. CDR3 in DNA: TGTGCCAGCAGCCCTAAGACAGGGGCCCGGAATGAGCAGTTCTTC.

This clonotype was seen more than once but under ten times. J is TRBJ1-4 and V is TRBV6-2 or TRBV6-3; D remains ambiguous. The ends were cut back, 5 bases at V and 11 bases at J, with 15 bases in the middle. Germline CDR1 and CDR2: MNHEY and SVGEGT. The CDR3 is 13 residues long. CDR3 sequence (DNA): TGTGCCAGCAGTCAACCAAGAGAATGGAAACTGTTTTTT. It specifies CASSQPREWKLFF.